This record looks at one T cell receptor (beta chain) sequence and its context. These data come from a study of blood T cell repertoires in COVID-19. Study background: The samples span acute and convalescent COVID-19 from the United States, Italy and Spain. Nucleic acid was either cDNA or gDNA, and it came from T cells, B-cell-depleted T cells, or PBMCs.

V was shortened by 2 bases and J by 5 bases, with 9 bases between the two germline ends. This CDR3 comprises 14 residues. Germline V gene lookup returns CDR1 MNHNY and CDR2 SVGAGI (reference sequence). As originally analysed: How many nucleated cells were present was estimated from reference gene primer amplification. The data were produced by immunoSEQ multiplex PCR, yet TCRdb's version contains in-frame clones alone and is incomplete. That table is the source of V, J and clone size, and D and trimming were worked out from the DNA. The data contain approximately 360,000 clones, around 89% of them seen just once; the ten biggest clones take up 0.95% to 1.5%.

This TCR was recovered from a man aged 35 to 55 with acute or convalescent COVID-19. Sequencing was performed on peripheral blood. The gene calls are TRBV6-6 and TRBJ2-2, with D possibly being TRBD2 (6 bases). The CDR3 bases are TGTGCCAGCAGTTACAGGAGGGGTACCGGGGAGCTGTTTTTT. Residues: CASSYRRGTGELFF.